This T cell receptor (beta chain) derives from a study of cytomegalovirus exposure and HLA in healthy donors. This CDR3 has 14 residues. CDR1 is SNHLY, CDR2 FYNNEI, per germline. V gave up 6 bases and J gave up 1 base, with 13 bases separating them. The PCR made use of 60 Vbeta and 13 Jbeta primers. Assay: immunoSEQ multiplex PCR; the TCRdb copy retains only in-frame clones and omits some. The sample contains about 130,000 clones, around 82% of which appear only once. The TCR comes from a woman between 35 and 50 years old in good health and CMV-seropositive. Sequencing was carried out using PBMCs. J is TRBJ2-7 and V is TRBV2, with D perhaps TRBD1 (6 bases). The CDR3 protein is CASRLQGVSYEQYF. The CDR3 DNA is TGTGCCAGCAGACTACAGGGAGTATCCTACGAGCAGTACTTC.